This T cell receptor (beta chain) was identified during a study of PD-1 blockade in classical Hodgkin lymphoma. V was cut by 3 bases and J by 3 bases, with 4 bases left in between. In germline, CDR1 is SGHNT, CDR2 YYREEE (reference sequence). The CDR3 has 12 residues. After autologous stem cell transplantation all patients relapsed, and prior brentuximab vedotin exposure differed between cohorts. Study-wide results and limits: Only CD4+ TCR diversity, not CD8+, had risen significantly by C4D1. It was reported that newly diagnosed patients had less baseline TCR diversity than healthy donors.

This table comes from immunoSEQ multiplex PCR, and its TCRdb copy is limited to in-frame clones, with some not included. The table records under 70,000 clones, about 87% of them present only once. Concerning this clone: The antigen is undetermined.

This chain links TRBV5-4 with TRBJ2-1; D call uncertain. The sequence was obtained from a human donor with classical Hodgkin lymphoma. The specimen was peripheral blood mononuclear cells (PBMCs), collected at baseline. The CDR3 bases are TGTGCCAGCAGCTACGACTACAATGAGCAGTTCTTC. Translating gives CASSYDYNEQFF. The full variable domain, rest sourced from reference TRBV5-4 and TRBJ2-1, is ETGVTQSPTHLIKTRGQQVTLRCSSQSGHNTVSWYQQALGQGPQFIFQYYREEENGRGNFPPRFSGLQFPNYSSELNVNALELDDSALYLCASSYDYNEQFFGPGTRLTVL.